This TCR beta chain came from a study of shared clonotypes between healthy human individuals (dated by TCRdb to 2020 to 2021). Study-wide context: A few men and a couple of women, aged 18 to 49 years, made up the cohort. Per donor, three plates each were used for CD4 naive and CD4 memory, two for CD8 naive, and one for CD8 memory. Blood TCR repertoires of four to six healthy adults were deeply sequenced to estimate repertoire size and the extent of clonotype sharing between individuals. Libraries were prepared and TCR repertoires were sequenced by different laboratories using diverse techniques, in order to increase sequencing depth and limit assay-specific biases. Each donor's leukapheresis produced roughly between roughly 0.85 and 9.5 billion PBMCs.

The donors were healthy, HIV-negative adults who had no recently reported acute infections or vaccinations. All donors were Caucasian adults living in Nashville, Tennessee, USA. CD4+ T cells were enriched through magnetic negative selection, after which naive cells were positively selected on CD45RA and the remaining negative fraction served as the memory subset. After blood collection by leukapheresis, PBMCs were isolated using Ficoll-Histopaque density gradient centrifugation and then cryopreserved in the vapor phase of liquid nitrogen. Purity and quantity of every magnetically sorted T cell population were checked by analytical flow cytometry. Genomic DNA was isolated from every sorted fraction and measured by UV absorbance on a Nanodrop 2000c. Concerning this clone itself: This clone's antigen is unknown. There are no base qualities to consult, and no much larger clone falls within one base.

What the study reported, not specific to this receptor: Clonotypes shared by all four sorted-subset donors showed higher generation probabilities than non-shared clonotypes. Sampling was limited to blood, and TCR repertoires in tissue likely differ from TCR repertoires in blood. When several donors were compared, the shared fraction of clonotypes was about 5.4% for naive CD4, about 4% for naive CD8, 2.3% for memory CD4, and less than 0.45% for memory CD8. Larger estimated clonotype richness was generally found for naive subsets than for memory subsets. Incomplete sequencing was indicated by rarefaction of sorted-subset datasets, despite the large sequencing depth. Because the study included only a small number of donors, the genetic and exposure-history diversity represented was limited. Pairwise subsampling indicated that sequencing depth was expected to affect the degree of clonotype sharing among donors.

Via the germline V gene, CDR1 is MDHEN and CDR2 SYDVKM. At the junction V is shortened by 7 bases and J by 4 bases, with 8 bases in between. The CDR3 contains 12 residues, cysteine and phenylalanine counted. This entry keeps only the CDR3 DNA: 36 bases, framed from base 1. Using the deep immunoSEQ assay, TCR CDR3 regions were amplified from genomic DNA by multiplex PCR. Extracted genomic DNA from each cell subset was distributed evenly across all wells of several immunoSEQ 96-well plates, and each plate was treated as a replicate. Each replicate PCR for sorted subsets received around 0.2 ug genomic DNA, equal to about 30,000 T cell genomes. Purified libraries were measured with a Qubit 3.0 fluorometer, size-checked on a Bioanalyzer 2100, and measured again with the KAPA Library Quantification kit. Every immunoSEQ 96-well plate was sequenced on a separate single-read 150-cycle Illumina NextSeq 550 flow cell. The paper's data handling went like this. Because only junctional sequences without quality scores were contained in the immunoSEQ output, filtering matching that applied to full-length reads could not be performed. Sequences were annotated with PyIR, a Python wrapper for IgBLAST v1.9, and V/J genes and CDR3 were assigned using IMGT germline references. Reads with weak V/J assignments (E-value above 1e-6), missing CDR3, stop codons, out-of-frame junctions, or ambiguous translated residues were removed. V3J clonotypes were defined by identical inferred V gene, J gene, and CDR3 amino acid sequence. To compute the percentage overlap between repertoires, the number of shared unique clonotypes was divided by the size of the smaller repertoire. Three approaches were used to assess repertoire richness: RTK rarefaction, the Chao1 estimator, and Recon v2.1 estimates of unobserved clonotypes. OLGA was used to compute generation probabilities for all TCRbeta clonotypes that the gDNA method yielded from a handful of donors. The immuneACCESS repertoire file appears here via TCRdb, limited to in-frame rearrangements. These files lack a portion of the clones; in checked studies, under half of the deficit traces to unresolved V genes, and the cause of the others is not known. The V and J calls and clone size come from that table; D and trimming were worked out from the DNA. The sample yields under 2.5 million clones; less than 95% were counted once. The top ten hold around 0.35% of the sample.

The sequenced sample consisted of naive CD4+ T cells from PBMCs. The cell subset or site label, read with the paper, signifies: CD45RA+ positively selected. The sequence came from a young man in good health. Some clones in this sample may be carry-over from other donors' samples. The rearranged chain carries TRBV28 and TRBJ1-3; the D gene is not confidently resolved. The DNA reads TGTGCCAGCATGGCCCGCGGAAACACCATATATTTT. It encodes CASMARGNTIYF.